This TCR beta chain appears in the sequencing data of a study of blood T cell repertoires in COVID-19. Recovered Cohort 3 donors showed two negative PCRs, clearance, or symptom resolution. Study processing details: It was from reference gene primer amplification that nucleated cell counts were estimated. This table comes from immunoSEQ multiplex PCR, and its TCRdb copy is limited to in-frame clones, with some not included. Clonal size and the V and J genes are those of that table, whereas D and trimming came from the DNA. The top ten hold 15% to 19% of the sample, which has hundreds of thousands of clones, about nine tenths seen once. The TCR originated in a man younger than 30 who had recovered from COVID-19. Sample: PBMCs or T cells enriched from blood (not recorded which).

The CDR3 sequence: CASSFFTRQLNTEAFF. The CDR3, as DNA: TGTGCCAGCAGCTTTTTTACTCGACAGCTGAACACTGAAGCTTTCTTT. The rearrangement uses TRBV5-4 and TRBJ1-1; possible D gene TRBD1, 5 bases. Germline V CDR1 and CDR2: SGHNT, YYREEE (reference sequence). The germline V and J ends were trimmed by 2 bases and 0 bases, with 14 bases remaining between them. This CDR3 has 16 amino acids.